This TCR beta chain is drawn from a study of T cells in Graves' hyperthyroidism and ophthalmopathy. Authors of the study amplified TCR beta CDR3 regions from RNA transcripts. The study used the HTBI primer set for a first-round RT-PCR of the TCR CDR3. TCRdb fed the multiplex PCR reads into MiXCR, producing one record per CDR3 protein. The sample includes roughly 500,000 distinct CDR3 sequences, 15% to 20% of them seen just once. CDR3 size: 13 residues. The V gene's germline CDR1 is MNHNS and CDR2 SASEGT. V lost 8 bases and J lost 1, with 9 bases in between. The specimen was blood. The chain is built from TRBV6-1 and TRBJ1-3; unclear D gene. The TCR comes from a woman aged 25-40 years with Graves' ophthalmopathy. For the CDR3, the DNA is TGTGCCAGCCACCGGATTTCTGGAAACACCATATATTTT. This gives the protein CASHRISGNTIYF.